A selection of T cell receptor beta chains follows, all from one sample in a study of T cells in Graves' hyperthyroidism and ophthalmopathy. TCRdb re-derived calls from the multiplex PCR reads in MiXCR, one entry per CDR3 protein. The sample lists approximately 490,000 distinct CDR3 sequences, roughly 23% occurring once. Material for sequencing was blood. Source of these receptors: a woman aged 65 to 85 with Graves' ophthalmopathy. Each CDR3 is given with its conserved first and last residue. Each record gives: J gene, D gene, clone size, V gene, CDR3 protein, CDR3 DNA. A D gene is named only where the DNA matches it firmly. The size entry is marked missing in some rows and otherwise reads once, few, many or a size class.

>TRBJ2-5|TRBD2|few|TRBV20-1
CSARAGTSVGETQYF
TGCAGTGCTAGAGCTGGGACTAGCGTGGGAGAGACCCAGTACTTC
>TRBJ2-1|TRBD2|many|TRBV2
CASGGLAGEMQFF
TGTGCCAGCGGAGGACTAGCGGGAGAGATGCAGTTCTTC
>TRBJ1-4|NA|NA|TRBV28
CASKGMGKLFF
TGTGCCAGCAAGGGGATGGGAAAACTGTTTTTT
>TRBJ1-3|NA|NA|TRBV12-3/TRBV12-4
CASSLYSGNTIYF
TGTGCCAGCAGTTTGTACTCTGGAAACACCATATATTTT
>TRBJ2-3|NA|NA|TRBV20-1
CSAPKPTRETDTQYF
TGCAGTGCCCCAAAGCCGACTAGAGAAACAGATACGCAGTATTTT
>TRBJ2-7|NA|few|TRBV20-1
CSATEADAGEQYF
TGCAGTGCCACTGAGGCTGACGCCGGCGAGCAGTACTTC
>TRBJ1-2|NA|NA|TRBV5-1
CASSSERRGRDGYTF
TGCGCCAGCAGCTCAGAGCGGAGGGGTAGGGATGGCTACACCTTC
>TRBJ2-1|TRBD1|once|TRBV6-1
CASTVGTGGYNEQFF
TGTGCCAGCACCGTAGGGACAGGCGGATACAATGAGCAGTTCTTC
>TRBJ2-7|TRBD2|few|TRBV5-1
CASSFPSGSLNEQYF
TGCGCCAGCAGCTTTCCGAGCGGGAGCCTGAACGAGCAGTACTTC
>TRBJ2-4|NA|NA|TRBV7-2
CASSTRRDGAKNIQYF
TGTGCCAGCAGCACACGCCGGGACGGAGCCAAAAACATTCAGTACTTC
>TRBJ2-5|NA|many|TRBV3-1
CASSSRRTQYF
TGTGCCAGCAGCTCCCGGCGGACCCAGTACTTC
>TRBJ1-2|TRBD1|many|TRBV29-1
CSVGRTGGSIDYGYTF
TGCAGCGTCGGGCGGACAGGGGGCTCGATCGACTATGGCTACACCTTC
>TRBJ2-1|NA|few|TRBV18
CASSPPGVTYNEQFF
TGTGCCAGCTCACCACCGGGAGTCACCTACAATGAGCAGTTCTTC
>TRBJ1-2|NA|NA|TRBV5-6
CASSLVQQNYGYTF
TGTGCCAGCAGCTTGGTGCAGCAGAATTATGGCTACACCTTC
>TRBJ1-5|NA|few|TRBV7-8
CASSSGRNQPQHF
TGTGCCAGCAGCTCGGGACGAAATCAGCCCCAGCATTTT
>TRBJ2-1|NA|few|TRBV27
CASSLTGGYNEQFF
TGTGCCAGCAGTTTAACAGGCGGGTACAATGAGCAGTTCTTC
>TRBJ2-3|NA|NA|TRBV24-1
CATSDTGTDTQYF
TGTGCCACCAGTGATACAGGCACAGATACGCAGTATTTT
>TRBJ1-1|NA|few|TRBV29-1
CIGRHPNTEAFF
TGCATTGGAAGACACCCGAACACTGAAGCTTTCTTT
>TRBJ1-2|TRBD1|NA|TRBV30
CAWSLLQGGVGYTF
TGTGCCTGGAGTTTACTACAGGGGGGGGTAGGCTACACCTTC
>TRBJ1-5|TRBD1|NA|TRBV20-1
CSAAPQGGQRGQPQHF
TGCAGTGCTGCCCCCCAGGGGGGCCAGCGCGGTCAGCCCCAGCATTTT
>TRBJ2-7|NA|few|TRBV20-1
CSARSPGGVRAYEQYF
TGCAGTGCTAGATCCCCCGGAGGGGTTCGGGCCTACGAGCAGTACTTC
>TRBJ2-3|TRBD2|NA|TRBV7-8
CASSTRTSGNTQYF
TGTGCCAGCAGCACCCGGACTAGCGGGAATACGCAGTATTTT
>TRBJ1-1|NA|many|TRBV19
CASSPTGTMNTEAFF
TGTGCCAGTAGTCCCACAGGGACGATGAACACTGAAGCTTTCTTT
>TRBJ2-7|TRBD1|NA|TRBV27
CASSLPGTVTYEQYF
TGTGCCAGCAGTTTACCCGGGACAGTGACCTACGAGCAGTACTTC
>TRBJ1-2|TRBD1|NA|TRBV18
CASSLGQGASYGYTF
TGTGCCAGCTCACTTGGACAGGGGGCGAGCTATGGCTACACCTTC
>TRBJ2-7|NA|NA|TRBV12-3/TRBV12-4
CASSAWWPEQYF
TGTGCCAGCAGTGCCTGGTGGCCCGAGCAGTACTTC